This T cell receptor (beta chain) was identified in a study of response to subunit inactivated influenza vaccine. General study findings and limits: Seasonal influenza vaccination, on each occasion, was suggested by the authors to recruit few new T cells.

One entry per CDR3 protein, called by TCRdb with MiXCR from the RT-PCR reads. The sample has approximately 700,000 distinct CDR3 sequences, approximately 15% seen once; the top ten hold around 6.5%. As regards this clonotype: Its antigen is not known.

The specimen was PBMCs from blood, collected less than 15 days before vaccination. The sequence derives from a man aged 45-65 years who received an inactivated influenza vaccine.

This CDR3 is CASSSWTSGRAKNIQYF. DNA of the CDR3: TGCGCCAGCAGCTCATGGACTAGCGGGAGGGCCAAAAACATTCAGTACTTC. The J gene is TRBJ2-4, the V gene TRBV5-1; 14 nucleotides align to TRBD2. Germline values: CDR1 SGHRS, CDR2 YFSETQ. The CDR3 covers 17 residues. Unmatched junction bases numbered 3, after V lost 3 bases and J lost 1 base.